This TCR beta chain is from a study of glioma-infiltrating T cells. TCR alpha and beta CDR3 regions were amplified from RNA using iRepertoire nested multiplex PCR. TCRdb ran MiXCR on the multiplex PCR reads and lists one entry per CDR3 protein. The repertoire holds more than 300,000 distinct CDR3 sequences, with more than 35% as singletons. In this sample, this clonotype turned up a few times. This CDR3 region has 14 residues. Between the trimmed V and J ends, which lost 1 base and 3 bases, there was a span of 8 bases. Germline-derived CDR1 and CDR2 are LGHDT and YNNKEL (reference sequence). The J gene is TRBJ2-3, the V gene TRBV3-1, with TRBD2 as a possible D gene (5 bases). Input material: glioma tissue, nonneoplastic brain tissue, or PBMCs (not recorded which). This receptor was identified in a human donor with low-grade glioma or glioblastoma, undergoing nonglioma brain surgery, or in good health (not recorded which). CDR3 nucleotide sequence: TGTGCCAGCAGCCAAGCACCGGGGACAGATACGCAGTATTTT. This sequence encodes CASSQAPGTDTQYF.